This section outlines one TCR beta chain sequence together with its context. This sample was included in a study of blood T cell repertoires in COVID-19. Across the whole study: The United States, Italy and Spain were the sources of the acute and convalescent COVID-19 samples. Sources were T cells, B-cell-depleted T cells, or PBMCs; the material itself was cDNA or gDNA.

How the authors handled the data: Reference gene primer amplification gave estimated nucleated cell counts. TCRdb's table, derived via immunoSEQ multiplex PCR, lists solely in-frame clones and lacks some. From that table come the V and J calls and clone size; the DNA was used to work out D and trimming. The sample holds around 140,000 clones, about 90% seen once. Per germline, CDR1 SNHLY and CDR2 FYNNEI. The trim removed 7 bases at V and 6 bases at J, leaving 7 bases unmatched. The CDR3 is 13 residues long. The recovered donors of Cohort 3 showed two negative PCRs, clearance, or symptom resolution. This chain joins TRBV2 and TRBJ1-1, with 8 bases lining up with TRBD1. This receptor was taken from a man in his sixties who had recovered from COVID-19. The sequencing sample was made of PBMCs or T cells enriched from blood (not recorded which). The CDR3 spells CASNPTGGAEAFF. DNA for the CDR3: TGTGCCAGCAATCCCACAGGGGGGGCTGAAGCTTTCTTT.